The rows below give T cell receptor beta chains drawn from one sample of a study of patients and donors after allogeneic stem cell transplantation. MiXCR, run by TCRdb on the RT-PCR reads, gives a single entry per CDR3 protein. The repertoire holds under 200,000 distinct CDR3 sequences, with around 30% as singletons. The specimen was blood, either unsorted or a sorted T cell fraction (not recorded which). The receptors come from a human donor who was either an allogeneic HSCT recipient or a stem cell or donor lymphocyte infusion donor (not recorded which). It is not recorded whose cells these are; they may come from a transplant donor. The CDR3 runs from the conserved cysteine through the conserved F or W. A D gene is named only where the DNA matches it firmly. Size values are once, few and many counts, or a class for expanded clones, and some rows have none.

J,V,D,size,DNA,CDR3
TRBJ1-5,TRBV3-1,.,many,TGTGCCAGCAGCCAAGCGGGAAGGGGGGATCAGCCCCAGCATTTT,CASSQAGRGDQPQHF
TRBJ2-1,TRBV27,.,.,TGTGCCAGCAGTCCCGCCCAGGTGCCCTACAATGAGCAGTTCTTC,CASSPAQVPYNEQFF
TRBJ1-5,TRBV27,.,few,TGTGCCTCCGGGCGGGTCTTTAGCAATCAGCCCCAGCATTTT,CASGRVFSNQPQHF
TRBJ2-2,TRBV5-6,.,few,TGTGCCAGCCGCCCGGGACATCTAAACACCGGGGAGCTGTTTTTT,CASRPGHLNTGELFF
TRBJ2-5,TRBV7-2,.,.,TGTGCCAGCAGCTTATCGGGCTGGACTCAAGAGACCCAGTACTTC,CASSLSGWTQETQYF
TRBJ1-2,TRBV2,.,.,TGTGCCAGCAGTGGGGTAGTCGCTAACTATGGCTACACCTTC,CASSGVVANYGYTF
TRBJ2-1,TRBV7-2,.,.,TGTGCCAGCGCGGAATACAATGAGCAGTTCTTC,CASAEYNEQFF
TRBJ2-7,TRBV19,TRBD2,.,TGTGCCAGTAGGGCCGGGAGGGCTCAGTACTTC,CASRAGRAQYF
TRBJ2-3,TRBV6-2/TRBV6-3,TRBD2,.,TGTGCCAGCAGTGATCCGGGACTAGCAACAGATACGCAGTATTTT,CASSDPGLATDTQYF
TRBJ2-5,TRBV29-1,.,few,TGCAGCGTGGATAGCTGGGAGACCCAGTACTTC,CSVDSWETQYF
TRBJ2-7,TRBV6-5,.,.,TGTGCCAGCAGTTATTCAGGGAGAAGCGAGCAGTACTTC,CASSYSGRSEQYF
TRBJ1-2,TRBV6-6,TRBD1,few,TGTGCCACCACAGGGGGCGGCTACACCTTC,CATTGGGYTF
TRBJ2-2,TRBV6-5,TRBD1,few,TGTGCCAGCAGAGGGACAGACTGGACCGGGGAGCTGTTTTTT,CASRGTDWTGELFF